The present TCR beta chain was sequenced within a study of blood T cells in healthy people across ages. As for this clonotype: Antigen specificity is unknown.

Overall study findings and caveats: Versus aged donors, long-lived donors had higher diversity and more naive CD4+ cells.

It was with a sample-barcoded 5' primer and a J-beta primer mix that a second PCR of roughly 7 to 12 cycles was run. TCRdb independently ran MiXCR on the 5' RACE reads; one entry per CDR3 protein. Among 1.8 million or so distinct CDR3 sequences listed, about 39% were seen once. Sample: blood. The receptor was isolated from a human donor in good health.

DNA for the CDR3: TGCAGCGTGGACGGGTTTAGCACAGATACGCAGTATTTT. Its translation: CSVDGFSTDTQYF. The gene calls are TRBV29-1 and TRBJ2-3; D unresolved. The ends were cut back, 6 bases at V and 0 bases at J, with 10 bases in the middle. This CDR3 contains 13 residues. Germline-derived CDR1 and CDR2 are SQVTM and ANQGSEA.